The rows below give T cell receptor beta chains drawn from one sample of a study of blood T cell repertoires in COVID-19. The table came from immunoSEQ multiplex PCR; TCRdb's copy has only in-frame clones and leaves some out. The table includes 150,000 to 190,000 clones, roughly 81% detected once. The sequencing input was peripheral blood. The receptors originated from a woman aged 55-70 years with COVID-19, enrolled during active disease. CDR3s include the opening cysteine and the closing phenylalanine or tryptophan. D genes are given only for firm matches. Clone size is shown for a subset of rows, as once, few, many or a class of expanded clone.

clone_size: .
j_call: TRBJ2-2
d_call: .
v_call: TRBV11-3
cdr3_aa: CASSLDRQTGELFF
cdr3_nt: TGTGCCAGCAGCTTAGACAGGCAAACCGGGGAGCTGTTTTTT

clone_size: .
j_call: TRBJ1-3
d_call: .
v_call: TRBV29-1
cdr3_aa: CSVETTLGDGNTIYF
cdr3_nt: TGCAGCGTGGAGACAACCTTGGGAGATGGAAACACCATATATTTT

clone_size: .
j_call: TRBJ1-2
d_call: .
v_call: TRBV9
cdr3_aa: CASSVDRSYGYTF
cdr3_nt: TGTGCCAGCAGCGTAGACAGGAGCTATGGCTACACCTTC

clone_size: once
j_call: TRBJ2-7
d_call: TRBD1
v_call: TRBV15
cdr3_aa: CATSRELGGAYEQYF
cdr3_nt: TGTGCCACCAGCAGAGAGTTAGGGGGCGCGTACGAGCAGTACTTC

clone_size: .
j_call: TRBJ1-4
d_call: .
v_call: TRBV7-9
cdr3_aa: CASSLGGTYDEKLFF
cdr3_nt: TGTGCCAGCAGCTTAGGCGGGACCTATGATGAAAAACTGTTTTTT

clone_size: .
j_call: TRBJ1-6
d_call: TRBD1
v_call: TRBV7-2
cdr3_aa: CASSPQWTGNSPLHF
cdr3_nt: TGTGCCAGCAGCCCTCAGTGGACAGGGAATTCACCCCTCCACTTT

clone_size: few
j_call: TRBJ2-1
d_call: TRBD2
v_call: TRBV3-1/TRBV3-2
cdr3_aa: CASSPAGTSLNEQFF
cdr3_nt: TGTGCCAGCAGCCCAGCCGGGACTAGCCTCAATGAGCAGTTCTTC

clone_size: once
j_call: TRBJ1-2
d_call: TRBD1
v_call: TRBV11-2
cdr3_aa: CASSAATGAESGYTF
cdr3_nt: TGTGCCAGCAGCGCAGCCACAGGGGCCGAAAGTGGCTACACCTTC

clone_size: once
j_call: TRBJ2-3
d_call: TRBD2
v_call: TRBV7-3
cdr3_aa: CASSFGLAGIGTDTQYF
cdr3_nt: TGTGCCAGCAGCTTCGGACTAGCAGGAATCGGCACAGATACGCAGTATTTT

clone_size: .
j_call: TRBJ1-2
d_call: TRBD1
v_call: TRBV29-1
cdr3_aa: CSVEIPGTDYGYTF
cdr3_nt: TGCAGCGTTGAGATTCCCGGGACAGACTATGGCTACACCTTC

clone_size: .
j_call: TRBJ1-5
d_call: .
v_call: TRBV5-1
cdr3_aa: CASSLEGGKGQPQHF
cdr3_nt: TGCGCCAGCAGCTTGGAAGGAGGGAAGGGACAGCCCCAGCATTTT

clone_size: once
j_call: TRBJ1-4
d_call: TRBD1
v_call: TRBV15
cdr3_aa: CATSTGTVLEKLFF
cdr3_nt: TGTGCCACCAGCACCGGGACAGTTCTTGAAAAACTGTTTTTT

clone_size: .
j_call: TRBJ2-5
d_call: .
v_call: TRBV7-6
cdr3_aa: CASSLVGETQYF
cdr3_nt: TGTGCCAGCAGCTTAGTCGGAGAGACCCAGTACTTC

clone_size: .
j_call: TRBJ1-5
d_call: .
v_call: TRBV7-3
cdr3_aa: CASSLGIGFGGQASNQPQHF
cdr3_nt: TGTGCCAGCAGCTTAGGGATCGGGTTTGGAGGTCAAGCCAGCAATCAGCCCCAGCATTTT

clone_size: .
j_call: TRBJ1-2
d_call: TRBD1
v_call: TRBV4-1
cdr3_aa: CASSGPGQLIGYTF
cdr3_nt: TGCGCCAGCAGCGGGCCGGGACAGCTAATTGGCTACACCTTC

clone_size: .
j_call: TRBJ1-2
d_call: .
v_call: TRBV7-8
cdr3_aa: CASSPSRGGPYGYTF
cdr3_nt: TGTGCCAGCAGCCCCTCTAGGGGGGGGCCCTATGGCTACACCTTC

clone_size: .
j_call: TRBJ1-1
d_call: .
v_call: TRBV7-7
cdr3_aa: CASSPSRGANTEAFF
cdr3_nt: TGTGCTAGCAGCCCAAGCCGGGGGGCTAACACTGAAGCTTTCTTT

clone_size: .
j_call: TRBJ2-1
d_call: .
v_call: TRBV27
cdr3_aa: CASSLSQSSYNEQFF
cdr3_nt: TGTGCCAGCAGTTTATCACAGAGCTCCTACAATGAGCAGTTCTTC

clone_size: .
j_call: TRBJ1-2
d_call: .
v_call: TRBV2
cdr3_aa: CASSAGPSTF
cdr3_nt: TGTGCCAGCAGTGCGGGTCCGTCCACCTTC

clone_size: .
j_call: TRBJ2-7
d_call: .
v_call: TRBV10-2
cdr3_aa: CASSFSYEQYF
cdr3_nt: TGCGCCAGCAGCTTCTCCTACGAGCAGTACTTC

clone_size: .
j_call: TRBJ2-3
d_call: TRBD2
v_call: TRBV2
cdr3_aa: CASSRDYTDTQYF
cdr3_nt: TGTGCCAGCAGTCGGGACTACACGGATACGCAGTATTTT

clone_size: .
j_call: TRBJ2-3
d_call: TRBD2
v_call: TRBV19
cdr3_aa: CASRTSGTSTDTQYF
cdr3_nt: TGTGCCAGTAGGACTAGCGGGACTAGCACAGATACGCAGTATTTT

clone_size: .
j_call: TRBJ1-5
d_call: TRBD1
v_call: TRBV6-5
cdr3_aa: CASRTGTGDNQPQHF
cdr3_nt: TGTGCCAGCAGGACCGGGACAGGGGACAATCAGCCCCAGCATTTT

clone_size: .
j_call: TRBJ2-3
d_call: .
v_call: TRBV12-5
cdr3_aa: CASGWVGDIRRTDTQYF
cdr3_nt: TGTGCTAGTGGTTGGGTTGGGGACATAAGGAGGACAGATACGCAGTATTTT

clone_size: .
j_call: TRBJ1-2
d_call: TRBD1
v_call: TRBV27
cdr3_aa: CASKGTGGFGYTF
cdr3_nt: TGTGCCAGCAAGGGGACAGGGGGCTTTGGCTACACCTTC

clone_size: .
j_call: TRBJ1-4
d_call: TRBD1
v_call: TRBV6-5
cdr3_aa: CASSPGGSSEKLFF
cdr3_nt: TGTGCCAGCAGTCCAGGGGGATCAAGTGAAAAACTGTTTTTT

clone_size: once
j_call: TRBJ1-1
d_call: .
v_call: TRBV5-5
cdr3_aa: CASSLRAQGNTEAFF
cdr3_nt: TGTGCCAGCAGCCTAAGAGCGCAGGGGAACACTGAAGCTTTCTTT

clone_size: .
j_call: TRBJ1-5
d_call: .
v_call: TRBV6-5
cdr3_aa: CASSYLQGNQPQHF
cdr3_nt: TGTGCCAGCAGTTACTTACAGGGAAATCAGCCCCAGCATTTT

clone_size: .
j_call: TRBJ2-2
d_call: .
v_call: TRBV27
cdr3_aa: CASSLEVQGFGELFF
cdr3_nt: TGTGCCAGCAGTTTAGAGGTTCAGGGATTCGGGGAGCTGTTTTTT

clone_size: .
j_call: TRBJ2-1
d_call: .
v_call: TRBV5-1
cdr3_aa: CASSLHFGGSSSYNEQFF
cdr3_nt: TGCGCCAGCAGCTTGCATTTTGGGGGGAGTAGCTCCTACAATGAGCAGTTCTTC

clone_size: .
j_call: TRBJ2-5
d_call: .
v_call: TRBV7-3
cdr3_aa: CASSRDSRETQYF
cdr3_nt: TGTGCCAGCAGCAGAGACTCGCGAGAGACCCAGTACTTC

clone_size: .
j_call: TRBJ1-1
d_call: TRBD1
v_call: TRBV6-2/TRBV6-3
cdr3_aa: CASSKWGSGDRGRKRTEAFF
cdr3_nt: TGTGCCAGCAGTAAGTGGGGTAGCGGAGACAGGGGGCGAAAACGCACTGAAGCTTTCTTT

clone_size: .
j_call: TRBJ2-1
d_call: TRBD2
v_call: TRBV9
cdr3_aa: CASSVALRLAGGDEQFF
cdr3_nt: TGTGCCAGCAGCGTAGCCTTGAGGCTAGCGGGGGGGGATGAGCAGTTCTTC

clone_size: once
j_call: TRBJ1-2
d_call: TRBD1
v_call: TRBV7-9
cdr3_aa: CASSQDRVSGYTF
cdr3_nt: TGTGCCAGCAGTCAGGACAGGGTTAGTGGCTACACCTTC

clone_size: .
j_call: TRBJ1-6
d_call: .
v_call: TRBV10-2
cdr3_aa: CASSESAGLINSPLHF
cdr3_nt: TGCGCCAGCAGTGAGTCGGCGGGACTGATTAATTCACCCCTCCACTTT

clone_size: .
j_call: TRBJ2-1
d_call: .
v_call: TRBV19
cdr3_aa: CASSNVLARYSYNEQFF
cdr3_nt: TGTGCCAGTAGTAACGTTTTAGCACGGTACTCCTACAATGAGCAGTTCTTC

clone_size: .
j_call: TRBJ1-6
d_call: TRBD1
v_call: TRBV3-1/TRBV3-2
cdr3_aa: CASSQTGGWSPLHF
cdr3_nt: TGTGCCAGCAGCCAAACAGGGGGCTGGTCACCCCTCCACTTT

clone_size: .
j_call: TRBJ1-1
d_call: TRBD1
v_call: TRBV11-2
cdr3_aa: CASSRTGMNTEAFF
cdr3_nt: TGTGCCAGCAGCCGGACAGGGATGAACACTGAAGCTTTCTTT

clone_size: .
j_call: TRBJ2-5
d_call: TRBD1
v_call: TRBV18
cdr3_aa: CASSPQRQGAGETQYF
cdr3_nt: TGTGCCAGCTCACCTCAGAGACAGGGGGCTGGGGAGACCCAGTACTTC

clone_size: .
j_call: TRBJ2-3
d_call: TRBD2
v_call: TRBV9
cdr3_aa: CASSVGTSGAFTDTQYF
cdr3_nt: TGTGCCAGCAGCGTAGGAACTAGCGGGGCTTTCACAGATACGCAGTATTTT

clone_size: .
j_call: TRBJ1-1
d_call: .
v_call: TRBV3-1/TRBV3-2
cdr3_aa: CASSQLGRTEAFF
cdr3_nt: TGTGCCAGCAGCCAATTAGGGAGGACTGAAGCTTTCTTT

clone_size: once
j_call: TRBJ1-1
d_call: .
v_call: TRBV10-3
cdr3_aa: CAISPGQRNTEAFF
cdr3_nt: TGTGCCATCAGCCCGGGACAACGGAACACTGAAGCTTTCTTT

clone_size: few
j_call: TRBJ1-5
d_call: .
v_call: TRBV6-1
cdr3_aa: CASREAGSGQPQHF
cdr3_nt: TGTGCCAGCCGTGAGGCGGGGTCAGGTCAGCCCCAGCATTTT

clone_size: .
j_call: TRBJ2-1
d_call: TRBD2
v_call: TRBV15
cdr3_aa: CATSRDPAGLAGPYNEQFF
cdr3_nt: TGTGCCACCAGCAGAGACCCTGCGGGACTAGCGGGGCCCTACAATGAGCAGTTCTTC

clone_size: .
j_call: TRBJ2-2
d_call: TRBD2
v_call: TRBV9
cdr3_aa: CASSVEGILAGVDGELFF
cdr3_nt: TGTGCCAGCAGCGTAGAGGGAATACTAGCGGGAGTCGACGGGGAGCTGTTTTTT

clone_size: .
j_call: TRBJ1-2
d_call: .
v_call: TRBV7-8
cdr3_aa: CASSPPGDRYGYTF
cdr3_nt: TGTGCCAGCAGCCCGCCGGGGGATCGGTATGGCTACACCTTC

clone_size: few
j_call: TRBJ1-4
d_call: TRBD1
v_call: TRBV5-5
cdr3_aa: CASSLTGELYTNEKLFF
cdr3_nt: TGTGCCAGCAGCTTGACAGGGGAATTGTATACTAATGAAAAACTGTTTTTT

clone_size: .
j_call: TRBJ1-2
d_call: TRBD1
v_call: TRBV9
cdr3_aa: CASSLGQGEGANYGYTF
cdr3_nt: TGTGCCAGCAGCTTGGGACAGGGTGAAGGAGCTAACTATGGCTACACCTTC